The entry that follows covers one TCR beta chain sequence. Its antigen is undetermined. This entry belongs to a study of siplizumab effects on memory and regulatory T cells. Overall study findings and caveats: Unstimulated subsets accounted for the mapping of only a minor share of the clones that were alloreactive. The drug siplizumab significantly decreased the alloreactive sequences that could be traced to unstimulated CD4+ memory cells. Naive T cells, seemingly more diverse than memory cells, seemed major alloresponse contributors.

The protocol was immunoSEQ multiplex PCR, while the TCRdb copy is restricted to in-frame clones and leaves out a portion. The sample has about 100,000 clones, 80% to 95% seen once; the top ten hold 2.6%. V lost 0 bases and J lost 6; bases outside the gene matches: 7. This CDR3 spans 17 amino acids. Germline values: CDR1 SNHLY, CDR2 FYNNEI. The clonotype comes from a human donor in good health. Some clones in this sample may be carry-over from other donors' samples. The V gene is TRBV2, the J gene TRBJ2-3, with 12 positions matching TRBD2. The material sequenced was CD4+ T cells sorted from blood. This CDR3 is CASSEAGLAGGLDTQYF. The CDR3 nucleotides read TGTGCCAGCAGTGAAGCGGGGCTAGCGGGAGGGCTGGATACGCAGTATTTT.